This entry lists 19 T cell receptor beta chains sequenced from one sample in a study of blood T cell repertoires in COVID-19. Sequencing used immunoSEQ multiplex PCR; TCRdb keeps in-frame clones, though not all of them. Of around 220,000 clones listed, around 75% are singletons. Sequencing was performed on peripheral blood. The receptors stem from a human donor in a cohort sampled during active COVID-19.

The chain uses TRBV6-6 and TRBJ2-3, with D unclear. V was cut by 4 bases and J by 6 bases, with 8 bases left in between. From germline, CDR1 is MNHNY and CDR2 SVGAGI (reference sequence). This CDR3 has 12 amino acids. The CDR3 spells CASSSRHDTQYF. In DNA, the CDR3 is TGTGCCAGCAGTTCTCGACACGATACGCAGTATTTT.

V is TRBV15 and J is TRBJ2-5; 10 bases align to TRBD1. CDR1 is LNHNV and CDR2 is YYDKDF in the germline V gene (reference sequence). Trimming cost V 0 bases and J 3 bases; bases outside gene matches: 4. The CDR3 sequence is 16 residues long. CDR3 DNA sequence: TGTGCCACCAGCAGAGATCTCGGGACAGGGGAAGAGACCCAGTACTTC. The encoded protein is CATSRDLGTGEETQYF. Full variable domain (remainder filled in from reference TRBV15 and TRBJ2-5): DAMVIQNPRYQVTQFGKPVTLSCSQTLNHNVMYWYQQKSSQAPKLLFHYYDKDFNNEADTPDNFQSRRPNTSFCFLDIRSPGLGDTAMYLCATSRDLGTGEETQYFGPGTRLLVL.

The chain is built from TRBV4-2 and TRBJ1-2; D gene unclear. CDR3 length: 14 amino acids. Trimming took 0 bases from V and 8 from J, leaving 13 bases between them. Germline loops: CDR1 LGHNA, CDR2 YNFKEQ. This CDR3 is CASSQDSHPGGYTF. CDR3 DNA: TGTGCCAGCAGCCAAGATAGTCATCCCGGGGGCTACACCTTC.

CDR3 region: CASRAGQASYEQYF. In DNA form, the CDR3 reads TGTGCCAGCAGAGCGGGACAGGCGTCCTACGAGCAGTACTTC. This chain connects TRBV6-5 to TRBJ2-7; tentatively, D is TRBD1 (8 bases). V gave up 6 bases and J gave up 1 base, with 13 bases separating them. There are 14 residues in the CDR3. Germline assignment: CDR1 MNHEY and CDR2 SVGAGI.

The chain has TRBV27 and TRBJ2-6; unclear D gene. Trimming pared 6 bases from V and 0 bases from J, leaving 12 bases between. Germline CDR1 reads MNHEY; CDR2 reads SMNVEV (reference sequence). CDR3 length equals 16 residues. The DNA for the CDR3 is TGTGCCAGCAGGTCCGCTCAGTTCTCTGGGGCCAACGTCCTGACTTTC. Protein product: CASRSAQFSGANVLTF.

This clone showed up just once. The V call is TRBV10-1, the J call TRBJ2-2; 7 bases match TRBD2. The trim removed 2 bases at V and 2 bases at J, leaving 8 bases unmatched. This CDR3 region has 17 residues. CDR1 is WNHNN and CDR2 is SYGVQD in the germline V gene (reference sequence). CDR3 nucleotide sequence: TGCGCCAGCAGTGAGGTCGGGGGGAGGCAAAACACCGGGGAGCTGTTTTTT. Translation: CASSEVGGRQNTGELFF.

This rearrangement joins TRBV6-2 or TRBV6-3 to TRBJ2-3; 13 bases align to TRBD2. The length of the CDR3 is 17 residues. V lost 1 base to trimming and J lost 2 bases; unmatched junction nucleotides: 3. In germline, CDR1 is MNHEY, CDR2 SVGEGT. This CDR3 reads CASSYLGLAGNTDTQYF. CDR3 in DNA: TGTGCCAGCAGTTACTTGGGACTAGCGGGAAACACAGATACGCAGTATTTT.

The J gene is TRBJ1-6, the V gene TRBV6-6; D might be TRBD1 (5 bases). Trimming cost V 5 bases and J 9 bases, with 26 bases left between them. Per germline, CDR1 MNHNY and CDR2 SVGAGI (reference sequence). This CDR3 is built from 18 residues. The CDR3 sequence is CASSPRRAPRLRASPLHF. DNA for the CDR3: TGTGCCAGCAGTCCGAGGAGGGCCCCTCGTCTCAGGGCTTCACCCCTCCACTTT.

The rearrangement uses TRBV6-2 or TRBV6-3 and TRBJ2-2; D is perhaps TRBD2 (5 bases). This CDR3 region has 20 residues. CDR1 and CDR2 from the germline V gene are MNHEY and SVGEGT. The V gene lost 2 bases and the J gene lost 0 bases, with 22 bases spanning the gap. The CDR3 spells CASSYDIKGGGSANTGELFF. CDR3 DNA: TGTGCCAGCAGTTACGACATTAAGGGTGGCGGGTCTGCGAACACCGGGGAGCTGTTTTTT.

This clone was detected once. The chain joins TRBV6-6 to TRBJ2-7; TRBD2 agrees at 8 bases. Germline values: CDR1 MNHNY, CDR2 SVGAGI (reference sequence). This CDR3 comprises 14 residues. The V segment lost 0 bases and the J segment 2 bases; nucleotides outside the gene matches: 0. CDR3: CASSYSREAYEQYF. CDR3 sequence (DNA): TGTGCCAGCAGTTACTCGCGGGAGGCCTACGAGCAGTACTTC.

This chain links TRBV18 with TRBJ1-1; 7 bases are shared with TRBD1. CDR1 is KGHSH, CDR2 LQKENI, per germline. J lost 4 bases, V lost 2 bases, and 13 bases had no gene match. The CDR3 contains 17 residues. The CDR3 reads CASSPSGDSPRGTEAFF. The CDR3 bases are TGTGCCAGCTCACCATCCGGGGACAGTCCCAGGGGCACTGAAGCTTTCTTT. Looking up the rest from reference TRBV18 and TRBJ1-1 gives the full variable domain: NAGVMQNPRHLVRRRGQEARLRCSPMKGHSHVYWYRQLPEEGLKFMVYLQKENIIDESGMPKERFSAEFPKEGPSILRIQQVVRGDSAAYFCASSPSGDSPRGTEAFFGQGTRLTVV.

The V call is TRBV11-2, the J call TRBJ1-6; possibly TRBD1 for D (6 bases). The CDR3 contains 14 residues. V was pared by 5 bases and J by 6 bases, with 11 bases between. Germline CDR1 and CDR2: SGHAT and FQNNGV. CDR3 nucleotides: TGTGCCAGCAGCACCCGCAGGGGTAATTCACCCCTCCACTTT. This translates into CASSTRRGNSPLHF.

A single count supports this clone. The genes are TRBV29-1 and TRBJ1-2, with D tentatively TRBD1 (6 bases). Germline V gene data show CDR1 as SQVTM and CDR2 as ANQGSEA. CDR3 length: 11 residues. V was pared by 4 bases and J by 8 bases, with 11 bases between. The CDR3 protein is CSVAGGWGYTF. The CDR3 DNA reads as TGCAGCGTTGCTGGGGGCTGGGGCTACACCTTC.

V gene TRBV19 combines with J gene TRBJ2-1; maybe TRBD1 (6 bases). Looked up from germline, CDR1 is LNHDA and CDR2 is SQIVND (reference sequence). V lost 2 bases and J lost 1, with 15 bases in between. This CDR3 is 17 amino acids long. The CDR3 reads CASSIYPTGSSYNEQFF. The CDR3 DNA is TGTGCCAGTAGTATATACCCGACAGGTTCGTCCTACAATGAGCAGTTCTTC.

J is TRBJ2-7 and V is TRBV19; TRBD2 matches 12 bases. In germline, CDR1 is LNHDA, CDR2 SQIVND (reference sequence). The CDR3 covers 18 residues. J lost 4 bases, V lost 6 bases, and 16 bases had no gene match. The CDR3 sequence is CASRGNSAGLAGQYEQYF. The CDR3 coding sequence is TGTGCCAGTAGGGGAAACTCGGCGGGACTAGCGGGCCAGTACGAGCAGTACTTC.

The CDR3 DNA reads as TGTGCCAGCAGCTTAGCTAGGGGAGAGCAGTACTTC. Translation gives CASSLARGEQYF. V and J are TRBV7-2 and TRBJ2-7; D may be TRBD1 (5 bases). The germline gives CDR1 SGHTA, CDR2 FQGNSA. The CDR3 consists of 12 residues. V lost 0 bases and J lost 7, with 7 bases in between.

This chain joins TRBV27 and TRBJ1-1; tentative D call: TRBD1 (6 bases). The germline CDR1 and CDR2 sequences are MNHEY and SMNVEV (reference sequence). The CDR3 sequence is 15 residues long. With 2 bases removed from V and 1 base from J, the gap between germline ends came to 11 bases. The CDR3 reads CASSLGQGQNTEAFF. The CDR3, as DNA: TGTGCCAGCAGTTTAGGGCAGGGACAGAACACTGAAGCTTTCTTT.

This clone has just a few counts. The chain has TRBV2 and TRBJ1-6, with D possibly matching TRBD1 (5 bases). Germline lookup yields CDR1 SNHLY and CDR2 FYNNEI. The V and J ends lost 2 bases and 7 bases respectively, with 6 bases between them. The CDR3 has 13 amino acids. CDR3 nucleotide sequence: TGTGCCAGCAGTGAAAACAGGAATTCACCCCTCCACTTT. Protein product: CASSENRNSPLHF.

V usage is TRBV7-2 and J usage is TRBJ1-5; 7 positions agree with TRBD1. Germline V CDR1 and CDR2: SGHTA, FQGNSA. The length of the CDR3 is 17 residues. After removal of 4 bases from V and 4 bases from J, the junction contained 13 bases not matched to a gene. CDR3 DNA: TGTGCCAGCAGCTCCTTTCCTCAGGGACAGACAAATCAGCCCCAGCATTTT. This codes for CASSSFPQGQTNQPQHF.